This T cell receptor beta chain originates from a study of PD-1 blockade in classical Hodgkin lymphoma. Assay: immunoSEQ multiplex PCR; the TCRdb copy retains only in-frame clones and omits some. The sample gives about 13,000 clones, under 85% of which show up once; around 22% is in the top ten. There was relapse after autologous stem cell transplantation in every patient, and there was variation in brentuximab vedotin exposure. The investigators isolated CD8+ T cells from thawed PBMCs using magnetic negative selection. This clone was detected a few times. The material was CD8+ T cells from blood, obtained at baseline. The TCR was taken from a human donor with classical Hodgkin lymphoma.

CDR3 sequence reads: CASGLPYEQYF. CDR3 sequence (DNA): TGTGCCAGCGGATTGCCCTACGAGCAGTACTTC. V is TRBV27 and J is TRBJ2-7; unclear D gene. This CDR3 region has 11 residues. Germline loops: CDR1 MNHEY, CDR2 SMNVEV (reference sequence). The germline V and J ends were trimmed by 8 bases and 2 bases, with 7 bases remaining between them.